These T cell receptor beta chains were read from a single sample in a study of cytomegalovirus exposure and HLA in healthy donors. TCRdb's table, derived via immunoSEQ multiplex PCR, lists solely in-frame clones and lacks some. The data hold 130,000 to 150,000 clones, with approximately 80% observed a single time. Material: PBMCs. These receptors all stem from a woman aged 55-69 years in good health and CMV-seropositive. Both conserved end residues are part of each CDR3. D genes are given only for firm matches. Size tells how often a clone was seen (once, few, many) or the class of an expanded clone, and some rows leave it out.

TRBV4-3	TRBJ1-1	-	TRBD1	TGCGCCAGCACCGCCGGGACAGGGGTTGGTGAAGCTTTCTTT	CASTAGTGVGEAFF
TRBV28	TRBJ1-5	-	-	TGTGCCAGCTGCTATAGCAATCAGCCCCAGCATTTT	CASCYSNQPQHF
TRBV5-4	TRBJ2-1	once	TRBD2	TGTGCCAGCAGCTTTAGCGGGAGAAACTACAATGAGCAGTTCTTC	CASSFSGRNYNEQFF
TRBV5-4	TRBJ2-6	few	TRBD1	TGTGCCAGCAGCAGAACACAGGGGGGTGGGGCCAACGTCCTGACTTTC	CASSRTQGGGANVLTF
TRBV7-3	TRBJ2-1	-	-	TGTGCCAGCAGCCCCGGAGGTGATAATGAGCAGTTCTTC	CASSPGGDNEQFF
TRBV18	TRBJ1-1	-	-	TGTGCCAGCTTCCTGGAGGCGAACACTGAAGCTTTCTTT	CASFLEANTEAFF
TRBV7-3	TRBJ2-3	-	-	TGTGCCAGCAGCGGACAGACAGAGGATACGCAGTATTTT	CASSGQTEDTQYF
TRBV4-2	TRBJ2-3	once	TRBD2	TGTGCCAGCAGCCTAGCGGGAGGGGGCACAGATACGCAGTATTTT	CASSLAGGGTDTQYF
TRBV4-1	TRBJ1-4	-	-	TGCGCCAGCAGCGGATCACAGGGAACTAATGAAAAACTGTTTTTT	CASSGSQGTNEKLFF
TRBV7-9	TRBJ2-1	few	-	TGTGCCAGCAGTCGGGACTTGGGATCCTACAATGAGCAGTTCTTC	CASSRDLGSYNEQFF
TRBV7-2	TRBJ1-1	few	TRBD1	TGTGCCAGCAGCCTCGTGGGACAGGGGGCGGGCACTGAAGCTTTCTTT	CASSLVGQGAGTEAFF
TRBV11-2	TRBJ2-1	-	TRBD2	TGTGCCAGCAGCTTAAGGGGGCTAGCGGGAGATATGCAGTTCTTC	CASSLRGLAGDMQFF
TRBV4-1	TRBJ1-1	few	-	TGCGCCAGCAGCCCCAGACCCGACAGGAACACTGAAGCTTTCTTT	CASSPRPDRNTEAFF
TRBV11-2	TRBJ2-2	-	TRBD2	TGTGCCAGCAGCTTAAGGGGACTAGCGGGAGGGCTGGGGGAGCTGTTTTTT	CASSLRGLAGGLGELFF
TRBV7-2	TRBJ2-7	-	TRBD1	TGTGCCAGCAGCTACGGACAGGGGGAGGGCGAGCAGTACTTC	CASSYGQGEGEQYF
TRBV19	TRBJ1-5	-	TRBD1	TGTGCCAGTAGTCGACAGGGGGGCAATCAGCCCCAGCATTTT	CASSRQGGNQPQHF
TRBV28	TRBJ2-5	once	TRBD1	TGTGCCAGCAACAGACAGGGGGGCCCAGAGACCCAGTACTTC	CASNRQGGPETQYF
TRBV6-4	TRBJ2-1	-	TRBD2	TGTGCCAGCAGTGCAACGCTAGCGGGAGAAGGGGGGAATGAGCAGTTCTTC	CASSATLAGEGGNEQFF
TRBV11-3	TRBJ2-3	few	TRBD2	TGTGCCAGCAGCTCCGGGAGGGGCTTCACAGATACGCAGTATTTT	CASSSGRGFTDTQYF
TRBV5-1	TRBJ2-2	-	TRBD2	TGCGCCAGCAGAAAGGGACTAGTCGGGACTACAGATCAGGACACCGGGGAGCTGTTTTTT	CASRKGLVGTTDQDTGELFF
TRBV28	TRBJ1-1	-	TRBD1	TGTGCCAGCAGTCTTACTACAGGGGCGGAAGCTTTCTTT	CASSLTTGAEAFF
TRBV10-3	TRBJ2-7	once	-	TGTGCCATCAGTGAGGCGGCAGCCTACGAGCAGTACTTC	CAISEAAAYEQYF
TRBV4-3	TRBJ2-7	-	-	TGCGCCAGCAGCCAAGGCGTGTCCGGCGGGAACTCCGCCTACGAGCAGTACTTC	CASSQGVSGGNSAYEQYF
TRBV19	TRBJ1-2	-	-	TGTGCCAGTAGTAGAGATAGCGCGGGGGGCTATGGCTACACCTTC	CASSRDSAGGYGYTF
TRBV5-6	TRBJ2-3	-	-	TGTGCCAGCAGTACTGGGTTAGCGTTCACAGATACGCAGTATTTT	CASSTGLAFTDTQYF
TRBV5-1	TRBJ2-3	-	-	TGCGCCAGCAGCTTTAGCGGAGGAGAGAATACGCAGTATTTT	CASSFSGGENTQYF